This note documents a single T cell receptor beta chain sequence. No antigen is known for it. The germline CDR1 and CDR2 sequences are KGHSH and LQKENI. This CDR3 comprises 17 residues. V shed 6 bases, J shed 8 bases, and the junction held 20 bases outside the gene matches. This sample was included in a study of vaccination and CD4 T cells after COVID-19. Study overall: Cultures that served as controls received a CEFX pool, an HIV-1 Nef pool, or no peptide.

Overall study results and limits: Reactive clonotype counts went from median around 20 after infection to some 40 after vaccination, nonsignificantly. Within the convalescent patients, spike mono-reactivity was found in 304 of 307 vaccine-specific clones.

The Oncomine TCR Beta short-read assay generated sequence data from the DNA of cultured CD4+ T cells. TCRdb recomputed calls from the PCR reads with MiXCR, one row per CDR3 protein. The sample holds roughly 13,000 distinct CDR3 sequences; 25% to 30% are singletons and the top ten take around 19%. Described treatment: approximately nine-day PBMC culture with coronavirus spike peptide pools or control peptides (ViraFEST assay). The sequence was collected from a human donor who received a COVID-19 vaccine. Specimen: CD4+ T cells from blood, cultured in vitro, collected before SARS-CoV-2 vaccination. This chain joins TRBV18 and TRBJ1-2, with 8 bases matching TRBD1. The CDR3 region is CASSVRTPGQVKEGYTF. DNA of the CDR3: TGTGCCAGCTCCGTTCGAACTCCGGGACAGGTGAAGGAGGGCTACACCTTC.